The T cell receptor (beta chain) under discussion was sequenced for a study of a mutant IDH1 vaccine in newly diagnosed glioma. At the level of the study: Vaccinations were initiated 4-6 weeks following radiotherapy alone, or were given together with temozolomide cycles. Therapy received beforehand was radiotherapy, temozolomide, or both, with most patients given both.

Specified time point: week 35, safety follow-up. With topical imiquimod, each dose of the vaccine consisted of 300 ug of mutant IDH1 20-mer peptide. The patients were given eight vaccinations, one each in weeks 1, 3, 5, 7, 11, 15, 19 and 23. Trimming cost V 3 bases and J 3 bases, with 8 bases left between them. The CDR3 has 13 residues. Germline values: CDR1 MNHNS, CDR2 SASEGT. Method: immunoSEQ multiplex PCR; TCRdb's copy keeps in-frame clones and lacks some. The sample includes 58,000 or so clones, roughly nine tenths of them seen just once. Study observations and caveats: Pseudoprogression appears to have had no connection to changes in top peripheral T cell clonotypes.

This clone has a handful of counts. As yet, its antigen is unknown. This receptor was identified in a man aged 35-49 years with glioma. The rearrangement uses TRBV6-1 and TRBJ2-5, with D unresolved. The input for sequencing was PBMCs, taken from a glioma patient whose treatment included an IDH1 peptide vaccine. The CDR3: CASSEGVEETQYF. The CDR3 DNA sequence: TGTGCCAGCAGTGAGGGTGTGGAAGAGACCCAGTACTTC.